The 32 T cell receptor beta chains listed next were all sequenced from one sample in a study of identical twins. TCRdb passed the 5' RACE reads through MiXCR, listing each CDR3 protein once. The data show around 690,000 distinct CDR3 sequences, less than 25% seen once. These data also featured in a second study, about T cells expressing NK-cell markers.

The sample consisted of PBMCs. The receptors stem from a woman aged 18-35 years in good health.

This rearrangement joins TRBV4-3 to TRBJ2-1; D remains unclear. Germline lookup yields CDR1 LGHNA and CDR2 YSLEER. V was pared by 1 base and J by 3 bases, with 10 bases between. CDR3 length equals 15 residues. CDR3 loop: CASSQGGTLYNEQFF. The CDR3 DNA reads as TGCGCCAGCAGCCAAGGAGGAACGCTCTACAATGAGCAGTTCTTC.

This chain joins TRBV27 and TRBJ2-1, with 10 positions matching TRBD1. The germline V gene encodes CDR1 MNHEY and CDR2 SMNVEV (reference sequence). This CDR3 is built from 15 residues. J gave up 6 bases and V 3 bases, and 5 bases lay outside the gene matches. CDR3 protein: CASSFLTGGFNEQFF. In nucleotides, the CDR3 is TGTGCCAGCAGTTTCCTGACAGGGGGCTTCAATGAGCAGTTCTTC.

Remarks on this clonotype: Relative to the germline gene, one junction end is altered; a read error may explain this. The chain uses TRBV12-3 or TRBV12-4 and TRBJ2-2; D unresolved. The length of the CDR3 is 14 residues. Here the CDR3 reads CASNLLANTGELFF. The CDR3 DNA is TGTGCCAGCAATTTACTGGCGAACACCGGGGAGCTGTTTTTT.

This clonotype occurred a few times. The chain carries TRBV9 and TRBJ2-3; 11 bases line up with TRBD2. Trimming took 5 bases from V and 3 from J; bases not matched to a gene: 5. Germline-derived CDR1 and CDR2 are SGDLS and YYNGEE. CDR3 length equals 15 residues. The CDR3 loop is CASSGSSGRTDTQYF. The CDR3 region has the DNA TGTGCCAGCAGTGGATCTAGCGGGAGGACAGATACGCAGTATTTT.

The chain employs TRBV7-8 and TRBJ2-1; 11 bases align to TRBD2. Germline V gene data show CDR1 as SGHVS and CDR2 as FQNEAQ. The length of the CDR3 is 17 residues. Unmatched junction bases numbered 11, after V lost 5 bases and J lost 5 bases. Written as DNA, the CDR3 is TGTGCCAGCAGCGCCCGGGGAGTAGCGGGAGGGAACAATGAGCAGTTCTTC. Protein product: CASSARGVAGGNNEQFF.

The chain uses TRBV9 and TRBJ2-3; 11 bases agree with TRBD2. The CDR3 is 16 amino acids. Germline CDR1 and CDR2: SGDLS and YYNGEE. V shed 4 bases and J 6 bases; nucleotides not matched to a gene: 10. CDR3 protein: CASSPPTSGEVDTQYF. CDR3 bases: TGTGCCAGCAGCCCCCCGACTAGCGGGGAGGTTGATACGCAGTATTTT. Together with reference TRBV9 and TRBJ2-3, the CDR3 gives the full variable domain: DSGVTQTPKHLITATGQRVTLRCSPRSGDLSVYWYQQSLDQGLQFLIQYYNGEERAKGNILERFSAQQFPDLHSELNLSSLELGDSALYFCASSPPTSGEVDTQYFGPGTRLTVL.

Notes on this clonotype: Relative to the germline gene, one junction end is altered; a read error may explain this. The V gene is TRBV7-7, the J gene TRBJ2-3, with D perhaps TRBD2 (6 bases). The CDR3 extends over 15 amino acids. Germline lookup yields CDR1 SSHAT and CDR2 FNYEAQ (reference sequence). The CDR3 sequence is CASSTAGTGADTQYF. The CDR3 DNA sequence: TGTGCTAGCAGCACGGCCGGGACGGGGGCAGATACGCAGTATTTT.

This clonotype has only a few counts. The genes are TRBV9 and TRBJ1-3; no definite D call. V was trimmed by 4 bases and J by 0 bases, leaving 11 bases between them. CDR1 is SGDLS and CDR2 is YYNGEE in the germline V gene. The CDR3 runs 15 residues. The DNA for the CDR3 is TGTGCCAGCAGCCTCATGGGGATCTCTGGAAACACCATATATTTT. Amino acid sequence: CASSLMGISGNTIYF.

CDR3 sequence reads: CASRPGLASTDTQYF. The CDR3 DNA follows: TGTGCCAGCAGGCCGGGACTAGCTAGTACAGATACGCAGTATTTT. V gene TRBV3-1 combines with J gene TRBJ2-3, with 9 nucleotides matching TRBD2. The CDR3 covers 15 residues. With V trimmed by 6 bases and J by 3 bases, 7 bases remained unmatched. CDR1 is LGHDT and CDR2 is YNNKEL in the germline V gene (reference sequence).

The chain recombines TRBV6-2 or TRBV6-3 with TRBJ2-7, with D possibly matching TRBD2 (6 bases). V gave up 0 bases and J gave up 3 bases, with 15 bases separating them. Germline V lookup: CDR1 MNHEY, CDR2 SVGEGT. CDR3 size: 16 residues. Here the CDR3 DNA reads TGTGCCAGCAGTTACTCGGGTCTAGGGGAGGACTACGAGCAGTACTTC. Protein: CASSYSGLGEDYEQYF.

CDR3 DNA sequence: TGTGCCAGCAGCCCCCGGATACCTCCTTTCGACTACACCTTC. This translates into CASSPRIPPFDYTF. V is TRBV9 and J is TRBJ1-2; D not certain. Germline assignment: CDR1 SGDLS and CDR2 YYNGEE. V shed 4 bases and J shed 10 bases, with 20 bases lying between them. The CDR3 is 14 amino acids.

The gene calls are TRBV4-1 and TRBJ2-4; possibly TRBD1 or TRBD2 for D (6 bases each). The germline V and J ends were trimmed by 0 bases and 1 base, with 10 bases remaining between them. Per the germline V gene, CDR1 is MGHRA and CDR2 is YSYEKL. CDR3 length: 16 amino acids. The CDR3 sequence: CASSQEGGRAKNIQYF. CDR3 sequence (DNA): TGCGCCAGCAGCCAAGAAGGGGGGAGGGCCAAAAACATTCAGTACTTC.

This clonotype was observed a handful of times. J is TRBJ2-6 and V is TRBV6-5; 7 bases fit TRBD2. J was trimmed by 2 bases and V by 2 bases; bases with no gene match: 3. Per the germline V gene, CDR1 is MNHEY and CDR2 is SVGAGI. The CDR3 length is 16 residues. The CDR3 protein is CASSYGLAAGANVLTF. CDR3 DNA sequence: TGTGCCAGCAGTTACGGTCTAGCGGCTGGGGCCAACGTCCTGACTTTC.

The J gene is TRBJ2-2, the V gene TRBV7-2; a possible D gene is TRBD2 (6 bases). V lost 5 bases and J lost 2, with 9 bases in between. Germline CDR1 reads SGHTA; CDR2 reads FQGNSA. The CDR3 is 14 residues long. DNA of the CDR3: TGTGCCAGCAGCCCGGGGGTTAACACCGGGGAGCTGTTTTTT. Translated, it gives CASSPGVNTGELFF.

V and J are TRBV6-6 and TRBJ2-1, with 7 bases identical to TRBD1. CDR3 length equals 13 residues. The J segment lost 8 bases and the V segment lost 6 bases, leaving 7 bases of the junction unmatched. Germline V gives CDR1 MNHNY, CDR2 SVGAGI (reference sequence). The CDR3 DNA is TGTGCCAGCAGAGAACAGGGGACCGATGAGCAGTTCTTC. It specifies CASREQGTDEQFF.

The rearrangement joins TRBV6-2 or TRBV6-3 to TRBJ2-7; D gene uncertain. Germline CDR1 MNHEY, CDR2 SVGEGT. V was cut by 3 bases and J by 3 bases, with 9 bases left in between. The CDR3 loop spans 13 amino acids. The CDR3 sequence is CASSYEPGYEQYF. CDR3 DNA: TGTGCCAGCAGTTATGAGCCAGGCTACGAGCAGTACTTC.

This clonotype has just a few counts. The V call is TRBV5-1, the J call TRBJ1-1; 7 bases align to TRBD1. With 2 bases clipped from V and 4 bases from J, the junction kept 5 bases outside the gene matches. CDR1 SGHRS and CDR2 YFSETQ come from the germline V gene. CDR3 size: 14 residues. CDR3 protein: CASSFYRGSTEAFF. CDR3 DNA sequence: TGCGCCAGCAGCTTTTACAGGGGATCCACTGAAGCTTTCTTT.

This clonotype was seen a handful of times. The rearrangement uses TRBV12-3 or TRBV12-4 and TRBJ2-2, with D possibly matching TRBD2 (5 bases). The CDR3 loop spans 16 amino acids. Deletions cut 5 bases from V and 6 bases from J, with 19 bases between. The CDR3 spells CASSPIRTSGAGELFF. The CDR3, as DNA: TGTGCCAGCAGTCCAATTCGCACAAGCGGCGCCGGGGAGCTGTTTTTT.

The chain employs TRBV9 and TRBJ2-5; D unclear. V shed 0 bases and J shed 3 bases, with 6 bases lying between them. Germline values: CDR1 SGDLS, CDR2 YYNGEE. This CDR3 spans 13 amino acids. CDR3 residues: CASSVAVEETQYF. In DNA, the CDR3 is TGTGCCAGCAGCGTAGCTGTGGAAGAGACCCAGTACTTC.

The genes are TRBV5-1 and TRBJ2-3; 7 nucleotides match TRBD1. V trimming: 3 bases; J trimming: 0 bases; junction bases outside the gene matches: 10. Germline lookup yields CDR1 SGHRS and CDR2 YFSETQ. The length of the CDR3 is 17 residues. CDR3 DNA sequence: TGCGCCAGCAGCTACTCAAGGACAGGATCTAGCACAGATACGCAGTATTTT. It is translated as CASSYSRTGSSTDTQYF.

This clonotype came up a few times. V is TRBV4-3 and J is TRBJ2-7; 7 nucleotides align to TRBD2. Germline CDR1 reads LGHNA; CDR2 reads YSLEER. CDR3 length: 17 residues. J lost 5 bases, V lost 0 bases, and 13 bases had no gene match. The CDR3 is CASSQDRSGTVGHEQYF. CDR3 bases: TGCGCCAGCAGCCAAGATAGGAGCGGGACTGTGGGGCACGAGCAGTACTTC.

This clonotype was recorded a few times. V gene TRBV9 combines with J gene TRBJ1-1; D gene ambiguous. The CDR3 length is 16 residues. Germline V gene lookup returns CDR1 SGDLS and CDR2 YYNGEE. The V and J ends lost 2 bases and 0 bases respectively, with 14 bases between them. The chain's CDR3 is CASSVSGFGMNTEAFF. CDR3 nucleotide sequence: TGTGCCAGCAGCGTCTCGGGGTTTGGGATGAACACTGAAGCTTTCTTT.

This rearrangement joins TRBV4-3 to TRBJ2-3, with TRBD1 identical over 10 bases. The CDR3 runs to 17 residues. Germline CDR1 and CDR2: LGHNA and YSLEER. V lost 1 base and J lost 3; bases outside the gene matches: 7. The CDR3 nucleotides read TGCGCCAGCAGCCAAGGACCGGGACAGGGGTTGACAGATACGCAGTATTTT. This sequence encodes CASSQGPGQGLTDTQYF.

This clonotype was seen a few times. The CDR3 here is CASSLEGPTQFF. The CDR3, as DNA: TGTGCCAGCAGCCTAGAGGGTCCAACGCAGTTCTTC. J is TRBJ2-1 and V is TRBV14, with D possibly being TRBD2 (5 bases). The CDR3 consists of 12 residues. Germline assignment: CDR1 SGHDN and CDR2 FVKESK. With 4 bases removed from V and 12 bases from J, the gap between germline ends came to 13 bases.

This sequence joins TRBV30 and TRBJ2-1; TRBD1 aligns across 8 bases. V gave up 3 bases and J gave up 7 bases; unmatched junction bases: 17. The CDR3 consists of 17 residues. In germline, CDR1 is GTSNPN, CDR2 SVGIG (reference sequence). The CDR3, as DNA: TGTGCCTGGAGCGGGGTTGTGGACAGGGCACTGAGGAATGAGCAGTTCTTC. This gives the protein CAWSGVVDRALRNEQFF.

There are a few counts of this clonotype. The rearrangement links TRBV18 to TRBJ2-1, with D perhaps matching TRBD2 (5 bases). Germline CDR1 is KGHSH and CDR2 is LQKENI. V was clipped by 4 bases and J by 4 bases, with 11 bases between them. The length of the CDR3 is 14 residues. Here the CDR3 DNA reads TGTGCCAGCTCACTCTCGGACTCGTACAATGAGCAGTTCTTC. Its translation is CASSLSDSYNEQFF. Full variable domain (outside the CDR3, taken from reference TRBV18 and TRBJ2-1): NAGVMQNPRHLVRRRGQEARLRCSPMKGHSHVYWYRQLPEEGLKFMVYLQKENIIDESGMPKERFSAEFPKEGPSILRIQQVVRGDSAAYFCASSLSDSYNEQFFGPGTRLTVL.

The CDR3 loop is CSADDRGTDTQYF. The CDR3 nucleotides read TGCAGTGCCGATGACAGGGGCACAGATACGCAGTATTTT. The V call is TRBV20-1, the J call TRBJ2-3, with 7 bases that match TRBD1. Germline V gene lookup returns CDR1 DFQATT and CDR2 SNEGSKA (reference sequence). The ends lost 6 bases at V and 1 base at J; junction bases unmatched: 4. The CDR3 is 13 amino acids.

This clonotype was counted at least ten times. The V and J genes are TRBV12-3 or TRBV12-4 and TRBJ2-7, with D unclear. CDR3 length: 14 residues. Trimming cost V 2 bases and J 0 bases, with 8 bases left between them. The CDR3 spells CASSLRAGSYEQYF. In DNA, the CDR3 is TGTGCCAGCAGTTTAAGGGCAGGCTCCTACGAGCAGTACTTC.

The genes are TRBV2 and TRBJ1-6; the D is unclear. Trimming took off 5 bases at V and 8 bases at J, with 13 bases between the two ends. Germline CDR1 reads SNHLY; CDR2 reads FYNNEI. CDR3 length: 14 amino acids. DNA for the CDR3: TGTGCCAGCAGTCTCACTAAACGGGATTCACCCCTCCACTTT. This codes for CASSLTKRDSPLHF.

This clonotype was seen at least ten times. CDR3 sequence (DNA): TGTGCCAGCAGCGACGTGGGGACAGGGGTGTATCCCTACGAGCAGTACTTC. Translation gives CASSDVGTGVYPYEQYF. The V call is TRBV7-3, the J call TRBJ2-7; the match to TRBD1 covers 10 bases. V shed 5 bases and J 2 bases; nucleotides not matched to a gene: 12. The germline V gene encodes CDR1 SGHTA and CDR2 FQGTGA. The CDR3 runs 17 residues.

The table lists this clonotype with a few counts. V usage is TRBV20-1 and J usage is TRBJ2-3, with D uncertain. The CDR3 is 17 amino acids. V was pared by 3 bases and J by 2 bases, with 21 bases between. CDR1 is DFQATT, CDR2 SNEGSKA, per germline (reference sequence). The CDR3 region has the DNA TGCAGTGCTAGGAAGCAGACCTGGACGGCGAACACAGATACGCAGTATTTT. Its translation is CSARKQTWTANTDTQYF.

The chain combines TRBV6-2 or TRBV6-3 with TRBJ1-2, with D unclear. Germline V CDR1 and CDR2: MNHEY, SVGEGT. The CDR3 spans 12 residues. V was cut by 5 bases and J by 3 bases, with 7 bases left in between. CDR3 sequence reads: CASSQQDYGYTF. CDR3 nucleotide sequence: TGTGCCAGCAGTCAGCAGGACTATGGCTACACCTTC.